These T cell receptor beta chains were read from a single sample in a study of blood T cell repertoires in COVID-19. TCRdb keeps only in-frame clones here, not all; method: immunoSEQ multiplex PCR. The repertoire holds about 120,000 clones, with around 77% as singletons. The specimen sequenced was peripheral blood. The receptors here all came from a human donor in a cohort sampled during active COVID-19. CDR3s include the opening cysteine and the closing phenylalanine or tryptophan.

cdr3_aa v_call
CASSLGGMDEKLFF TRBV28
CASSRLSYEQYF TRBV6-5
CASTDGGGARYGYTF TRBV28
CASSLADGAPLHF TRBV7-9
CASSTYPGYEQYF TRBV19
CASSLAPGQISNQPQHF TRBV27
CATFYGTEAFF TRBV10-3
CASSVPRLAGDRAFETQYF TRBV7-8
CASSFLPEGTEAFF TRBV28
CASSLAVGLAGPYEQYF TRBV11-2
CASSLDNSGNTIYF TRBV7-7
CASSPPSGPYEQYF TRBV7-9
CASSWDGTTYGYTF TRBV10-2
CASSTGTGRDGYTF TRBV6-5
CASEKSQGETQYF TRBV9
CASSLGVVGSYEQYF TRBV5-1
CSVEATSGGAHEQYF TRBV29-1
CAISDQGSNQPQHF TRBV10-3
CASSSARGVEEQYF TRBV5-1
CAWSVGQGFEAFF TRBV30
CASSEQGWWYTEAFF TRBV10-2
CASSLMVAGMDTQYF TRBV7-8
CASSLLAGGRGELFF TRBV11-2
CASSFEGLYEQYF TRBV28
CASRSLAGGTYEQYF TRBV28
CASSVARTPEAFF TRBV9
CASSHLQGGRNTIYF TRBV4-2